This T cell receptor beta chain was sequenced in a study of early T cells in non-severe SARS-CoV-2 infection. Looking at the study overall: Whole-blood bulk RNA, unsorted, was sequenced, and chains were unpaired.

Findings and limits, study-wide: Private and CD4 specificities were missed by VDJdb matching, skewed to anti-spike CD8.

Germline V gives CDR1 LNHDA, CDR2 SQIVND (reference sequence). This CDR3 has 14 amino acids. Germline trimming cut 3 bases from V and 1 base from J; bases unmatched to any gene: 2. Molecules of cDNA were individually given unique molecular identifiers that were attached to them. MiXCR, run by TCRdb on the 5' RACE reads, gives a single entry per CDR3 protein. This sample carries over 15,000 distinct CDR3 sequences, 4.5% to 6% of them seen once, and the ten largest clones take 6% to 7%. This clonotype is termed medium-sized. Its antigen remains unknown. The rearrangement uses TRBV19 and TRBJ1-1, with 7 bases fitting TRBD1. This sample comprised whole blood, obtained at baseline. This clonotype was obtained from an adult who was a healthcare worker with PCR-confirmed SARS-CoV-2 infection or an uninfected control (not recorded which). CDR3: CASSIGTANTEAFF. The CDR3 coding sequence is TGTGCCAGTAGTATTGGGACAGCGAACACTGAAGCTTTCTTT.